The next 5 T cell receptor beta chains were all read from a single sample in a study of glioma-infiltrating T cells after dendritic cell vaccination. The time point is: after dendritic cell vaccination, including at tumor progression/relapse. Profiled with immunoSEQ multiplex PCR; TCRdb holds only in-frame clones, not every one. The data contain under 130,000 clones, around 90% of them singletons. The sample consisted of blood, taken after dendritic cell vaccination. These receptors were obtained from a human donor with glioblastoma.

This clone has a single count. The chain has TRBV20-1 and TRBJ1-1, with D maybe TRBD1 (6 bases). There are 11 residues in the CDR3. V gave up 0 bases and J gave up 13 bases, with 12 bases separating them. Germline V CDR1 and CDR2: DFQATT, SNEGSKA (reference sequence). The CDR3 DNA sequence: TGCAGTGCTAGAGAGTTTGAGGGGGTTTTCTTT. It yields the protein CSAREFEGVFF.

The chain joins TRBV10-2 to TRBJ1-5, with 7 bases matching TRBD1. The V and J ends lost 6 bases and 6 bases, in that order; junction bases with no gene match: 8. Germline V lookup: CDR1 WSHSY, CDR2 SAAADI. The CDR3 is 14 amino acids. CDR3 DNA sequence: TGCGCCAGCAGCCCCGGGGACAGACGTCAGCCCCAGCATTTT. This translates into CASSPGDRRQPQHF.

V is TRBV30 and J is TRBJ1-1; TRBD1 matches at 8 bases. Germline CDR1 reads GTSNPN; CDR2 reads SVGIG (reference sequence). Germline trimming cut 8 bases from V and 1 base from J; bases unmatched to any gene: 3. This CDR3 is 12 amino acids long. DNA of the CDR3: TGTGCCGGCGACAGGGGGAACACTGAAGCTTTCTTT. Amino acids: CAGDRGNTEAFF.

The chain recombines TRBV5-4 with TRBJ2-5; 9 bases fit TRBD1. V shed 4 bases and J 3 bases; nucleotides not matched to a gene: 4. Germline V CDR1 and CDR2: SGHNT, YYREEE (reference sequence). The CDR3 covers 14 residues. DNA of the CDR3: TGTGCCAGCAGCGGGAGGACAGGGGAAGAGACCCAGTACTTC. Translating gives CASSGRTGEETQYF.

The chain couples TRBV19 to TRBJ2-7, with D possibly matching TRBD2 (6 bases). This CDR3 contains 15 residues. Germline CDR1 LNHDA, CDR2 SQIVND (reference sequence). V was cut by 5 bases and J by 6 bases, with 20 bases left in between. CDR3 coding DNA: TGTGCCAGTAGTCCTCAGGGTGCCCTGGGGGGCGAGCAGTACTTC. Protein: CASSPQGALGGEQYF.